This TCR beta chain was profiled in a study of T cells in localized non-small cell lung cancer (dated by TCRdb to 2019 to 2021). Looking at the study overall: Comparing tumors with uninvolved tumor-adjacent lungs, the study looked at the T cell repertoires of 236 patients with early-stage NSCLC. The cohort comprised some 240 treatment-naïve NSCLC patients with resected, localized lung tumors. Of the NSCLC patients, about 130 were male and around 97 were female, and the mean age was approximately 69 years.

Measured from the cysteine to the phenylalanine, the CDR3 is 14 residues long. Only the CDR3 DNA is retained, 42 bases long and in frame from the first base. Trimming takes 3 bases off V and 5 bases off J; junction bases not matched to a gene: 3. Per the germline V gene, SGHTA is the CDR1 and FQGNSA is the CDR2. At diagnosis, peripheral blood, uninvolved tumor-adjacent lung and tumor were collected and stored as a combination of fresh-frozen and FFPE material. For TCR repertoire profiling, the blood samples were analyzed as peripheral blood mononuclear cells. TCR beta CDR3 regions were sequenced from DNA using the immunoSEQ Assay. Concerning the study's data processing: To compute T cell density, TCR beta template counts were normalized to usable DNA, which was estimated by amplifying housekeeping genes. Richness was estimated using the preseqR package, with extrapolation to 400,000 templates for PBMC samples and to 120,000 templates for tissue samples. Clonality was taken to be one minus Pielou's evenness. Tissue-enriched TCRs were identified by differential abundance testing using productive amino-acid clonotypes, minimum total count 5 and alpha 0.1. Repertoire overlap between compartments was quantified with the Jaccard Index and Morisita Overlap Index. GLIPH clustered TCR beta CDR3s with public tetramer-defined viral CDR3s; viral motifs required at least three viral sequences plus V-gene enrichment. TCRdb retrieved this table from immuneACCESS and kept in-frame rearrangements only. Not all clones are present; in checked studies, unresolved V genes account for under half, and no reason is known for the remainder. V and J calls and clone size are as listed in that table; D and trimming were resolved from the DNA. The sample table contains 75,000 to 80,000 clones; only one count was recorded for over 75% of them. The top ten constitute 9.5% of the sample.

Overall study outcomes, separate from this receptor: Of the top 100 tumor clones, a median of about 53 were detected in paired uninvolved adjacent lung; under 35 were also among that lung's top 100. Longer overall survival was associated with higher blood T cell density, whereas shorter survival was associated with higher adjacent-lung clonality. Because of the exploratory design, TCR variables were selected using unadjusted p-values without false-discovery rate correction. The highest T cell clonality was observed in uninvolved tumor-adjacent lung, where clonality exceeded that of tumor, suggesting that antigenic responses were more focused in uninvolved tumor-adjacent lung. Because multi-region tumor sequencing was not done, intratumor heterogeneity could not be ruled out.

With regard to this clone: Its antigen is unknown. No much larger clonotype is one base removed from it; base qualities were not supplied.

This material consisted of peripheral blood, taken before any cancer treatment. The V and J genes are TRBV7-2 and TRBJ2-1; 8 middle bases align to TRBD1. This clonotype was obtained from a female donor older than 55 with stage I lung adenocarcinoma. In nucleotide form, the sequence is TGTGCCAGCAGCTTTGGGACAGGCAACAATGAGCAGTTCTTC. Its translation is CASSFGTGNNEQFF.